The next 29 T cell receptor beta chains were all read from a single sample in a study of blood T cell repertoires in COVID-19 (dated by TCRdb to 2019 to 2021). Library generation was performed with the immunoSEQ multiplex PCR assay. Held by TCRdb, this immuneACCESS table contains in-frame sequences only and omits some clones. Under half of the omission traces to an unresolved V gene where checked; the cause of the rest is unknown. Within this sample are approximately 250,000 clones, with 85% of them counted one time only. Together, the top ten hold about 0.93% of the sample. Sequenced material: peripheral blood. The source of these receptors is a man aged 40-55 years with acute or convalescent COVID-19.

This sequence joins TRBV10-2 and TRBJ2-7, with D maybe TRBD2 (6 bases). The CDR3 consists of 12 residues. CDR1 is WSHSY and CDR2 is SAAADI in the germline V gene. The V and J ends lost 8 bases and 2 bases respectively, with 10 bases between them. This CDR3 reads CASGLTPYEQYF. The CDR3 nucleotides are TGCGCCAGCGGACTAACCCCCTACGAGCAGTACTTC.

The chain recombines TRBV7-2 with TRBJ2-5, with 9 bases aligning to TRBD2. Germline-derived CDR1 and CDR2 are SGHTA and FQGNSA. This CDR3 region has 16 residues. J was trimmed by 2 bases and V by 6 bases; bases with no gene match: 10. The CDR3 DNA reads TGTGCCAGCAGGCCGTATAGCGGGGGTTCTCAAGAGACCCAGTACTTC. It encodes CASRPYSGGSQETQYF.

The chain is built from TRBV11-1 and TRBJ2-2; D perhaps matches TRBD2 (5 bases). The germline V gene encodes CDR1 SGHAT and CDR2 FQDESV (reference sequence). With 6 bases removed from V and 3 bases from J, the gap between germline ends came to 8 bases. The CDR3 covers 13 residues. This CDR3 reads CASRTDYTGELFF. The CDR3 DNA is TGTGCCAGCAGAACGGACTACACCGGGGAGCTGTTTTTT. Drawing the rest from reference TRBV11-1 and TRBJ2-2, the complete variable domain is EAEVAQSPRYKITEKSQAVAFWCDPISGHATLYWYRQILGQGPELLVQFQDESVVDDSQLPKDRFSAERLKGVDSTLKIQPAELGDSAMYLCASRTDYTGELFFGEGSRLTVL.

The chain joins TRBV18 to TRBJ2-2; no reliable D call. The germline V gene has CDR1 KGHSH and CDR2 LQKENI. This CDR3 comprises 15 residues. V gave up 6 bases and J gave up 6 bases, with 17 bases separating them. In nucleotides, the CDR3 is TGTGCCAGCTCGATAAGACAAGGTCAGGCCGGGGAGCTGTTTTTT. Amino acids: CASSIRQGQAGELFF.

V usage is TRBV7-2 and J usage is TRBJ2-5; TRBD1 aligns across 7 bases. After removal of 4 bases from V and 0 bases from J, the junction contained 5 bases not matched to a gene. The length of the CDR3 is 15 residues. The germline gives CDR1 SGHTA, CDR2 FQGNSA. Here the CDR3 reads CASSSSGTDQETQYF. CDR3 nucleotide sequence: TGTGCCAGCAGCTCTTCCGGGACAGACCAAGAGACCCAGTACTTC. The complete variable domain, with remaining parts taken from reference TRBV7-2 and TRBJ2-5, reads GAGVSQSPSNKVTEKGKDVELRCDPISGHTALYWYRQSLGQGLEFLIYFQGNSAPDKSGLPSDRFSAERTGGSVSTLTIQRTQQEDSAVYLCASSSSGTDQETQYFGPGTRLLVL.

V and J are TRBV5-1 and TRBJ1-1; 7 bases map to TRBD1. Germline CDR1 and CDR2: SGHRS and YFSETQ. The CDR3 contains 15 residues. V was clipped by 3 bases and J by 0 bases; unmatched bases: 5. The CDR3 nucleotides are TGCGCCAGCAGCTCAGGGGGGAGAATGAACACTGAAGCTTTCTTT. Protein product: CASSSGGRMNTEAFF.

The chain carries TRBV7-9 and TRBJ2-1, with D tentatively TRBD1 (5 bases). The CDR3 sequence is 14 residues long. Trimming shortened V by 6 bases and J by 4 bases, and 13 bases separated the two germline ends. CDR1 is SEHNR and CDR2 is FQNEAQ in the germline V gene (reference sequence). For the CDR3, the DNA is TGTGCCAGCAGTTCCTCGGACACTTACAATGAGCAGTTCTTC. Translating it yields CASSSSDTYNEQFF.

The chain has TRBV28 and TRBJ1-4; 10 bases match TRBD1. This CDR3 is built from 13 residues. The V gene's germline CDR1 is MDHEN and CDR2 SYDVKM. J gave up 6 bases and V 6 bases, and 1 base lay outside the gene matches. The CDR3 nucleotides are TGTGCCAGCAGGGGACAGGGGTATGAAAAACTGTTTTTT. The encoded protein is CASRGQGYEKLFF.

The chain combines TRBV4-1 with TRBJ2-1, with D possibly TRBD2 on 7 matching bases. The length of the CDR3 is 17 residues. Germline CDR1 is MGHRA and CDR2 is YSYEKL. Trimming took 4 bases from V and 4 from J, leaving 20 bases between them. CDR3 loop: CASSLGFRGAQYNEQFF. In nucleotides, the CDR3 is TGCGCCAGCAGCCTAGGCTTTCGGGGGGCCCAATACAATGAGCAGTTCTTC.

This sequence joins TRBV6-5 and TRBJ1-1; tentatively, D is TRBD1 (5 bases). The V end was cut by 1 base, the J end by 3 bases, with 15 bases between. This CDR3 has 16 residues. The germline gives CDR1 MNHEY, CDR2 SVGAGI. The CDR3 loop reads CASSYYGMGGYTEAFF. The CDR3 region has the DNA TGTGCCAGCAGTTACTACGGGATGGGGGGTTACACTGAAGCTTTCTTT.

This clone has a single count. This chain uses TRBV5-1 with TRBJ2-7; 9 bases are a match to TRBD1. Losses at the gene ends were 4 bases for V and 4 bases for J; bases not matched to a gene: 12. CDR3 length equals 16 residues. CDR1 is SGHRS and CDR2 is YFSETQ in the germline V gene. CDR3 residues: CASSALPGQGRYEQYF. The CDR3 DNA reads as TGCGCCAGCAGCGCGTTACCGGGACAGGGTAGATACGAGCAGTACTTC.

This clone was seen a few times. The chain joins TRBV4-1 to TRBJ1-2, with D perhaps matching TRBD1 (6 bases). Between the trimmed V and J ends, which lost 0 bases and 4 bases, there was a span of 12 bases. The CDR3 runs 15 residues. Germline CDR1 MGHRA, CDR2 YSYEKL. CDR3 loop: CASSQDGGGGYGYTF. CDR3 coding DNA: TGCGCCAGCAGCCAAGATGGGGGAGGGGGCTATGGCTACACCTTC.

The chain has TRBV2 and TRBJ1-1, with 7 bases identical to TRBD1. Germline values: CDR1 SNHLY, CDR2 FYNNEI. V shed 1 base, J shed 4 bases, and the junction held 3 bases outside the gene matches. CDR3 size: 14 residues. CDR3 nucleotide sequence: TGTGCCAGCAGTGAAGAGGGGGCGGGCACTGAAGCTTTCTTT. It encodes CASSEEGAGTEAFF.

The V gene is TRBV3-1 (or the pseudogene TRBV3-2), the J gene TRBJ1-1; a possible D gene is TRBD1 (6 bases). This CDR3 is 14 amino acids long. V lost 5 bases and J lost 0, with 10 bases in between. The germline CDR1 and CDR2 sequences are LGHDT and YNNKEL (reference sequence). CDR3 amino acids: CASSADRMNTEAFF. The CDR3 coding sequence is TGTGCCAGCAGCGCGGACAGAATGAACACTGAAGCTTTCTTT.

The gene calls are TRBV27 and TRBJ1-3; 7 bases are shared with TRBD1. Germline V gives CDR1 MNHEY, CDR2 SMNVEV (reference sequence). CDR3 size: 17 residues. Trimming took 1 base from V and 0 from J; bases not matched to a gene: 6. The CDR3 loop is CASSLYGQDLSGNTIYF. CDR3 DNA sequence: TGTGCCAGCAGTTTATACGGACAGGACCTCTCTGGAAACACCATATATTTT.

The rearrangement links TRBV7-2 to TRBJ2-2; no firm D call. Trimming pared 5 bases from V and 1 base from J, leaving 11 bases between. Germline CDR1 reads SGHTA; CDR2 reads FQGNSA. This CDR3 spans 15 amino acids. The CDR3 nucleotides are TGTGCCAGCAGCCCGAGACTGGGGAACACCGGGGAGCTGTTTTTT. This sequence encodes CASSPRLGNTGELFF.

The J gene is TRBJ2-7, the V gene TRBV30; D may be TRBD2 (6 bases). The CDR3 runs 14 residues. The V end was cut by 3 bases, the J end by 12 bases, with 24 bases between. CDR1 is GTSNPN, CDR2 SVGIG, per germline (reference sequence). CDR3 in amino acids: CAWRPMRSQVGGYF. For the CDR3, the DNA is TGTGCCTGGAGACCCATGCGGTCCCAGGTGGGGGGGTACTTC.

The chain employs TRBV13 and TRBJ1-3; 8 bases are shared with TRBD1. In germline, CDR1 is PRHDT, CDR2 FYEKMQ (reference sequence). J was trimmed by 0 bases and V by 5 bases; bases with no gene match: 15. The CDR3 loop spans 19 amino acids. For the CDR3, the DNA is TGTGCCAGCAGCCAACTCCGCGGGACAGGCCTCAGCTCTGGAAACACCATATATTTT. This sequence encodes CASSQLRGTGLSSGNTIYF.

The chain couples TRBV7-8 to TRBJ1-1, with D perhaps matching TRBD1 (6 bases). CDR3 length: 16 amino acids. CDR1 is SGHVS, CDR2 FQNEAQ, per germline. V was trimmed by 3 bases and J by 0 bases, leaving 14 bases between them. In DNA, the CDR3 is TGTGCCAGCAGCTTGGGGTCGGGGACAATGAACACTGAAGCTTTCTTT. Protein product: CASSLGSGTMNTEAFF.

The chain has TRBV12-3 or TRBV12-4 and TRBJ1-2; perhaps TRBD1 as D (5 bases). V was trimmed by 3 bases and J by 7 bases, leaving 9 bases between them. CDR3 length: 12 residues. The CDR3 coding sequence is TGTGCCAGCAGTTTCCGCGGGGGTGGCTACACCTTC. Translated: CASSFRGGGYTF.

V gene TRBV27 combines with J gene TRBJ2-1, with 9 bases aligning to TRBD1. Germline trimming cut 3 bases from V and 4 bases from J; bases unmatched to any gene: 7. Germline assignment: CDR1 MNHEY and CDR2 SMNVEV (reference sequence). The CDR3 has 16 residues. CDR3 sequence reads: CASSFSGTGLYNEQFF. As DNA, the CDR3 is TGTGCCAGCAGTTTTTCCGGGACAGGGCTATACAATGAGCAGTTCTTC.

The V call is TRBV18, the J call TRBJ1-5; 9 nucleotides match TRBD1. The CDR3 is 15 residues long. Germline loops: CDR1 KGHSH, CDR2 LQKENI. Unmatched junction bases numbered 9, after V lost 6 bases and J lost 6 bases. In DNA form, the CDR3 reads TGTGCCAGCTCGGGACAGGGTGCCTCCAGTCAGCCCCAGCATTTT. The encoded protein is CASSGQGASSQPQHF.

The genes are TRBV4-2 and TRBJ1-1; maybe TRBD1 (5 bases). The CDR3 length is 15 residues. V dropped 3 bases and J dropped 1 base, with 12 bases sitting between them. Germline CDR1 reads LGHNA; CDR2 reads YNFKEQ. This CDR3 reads CASSHPMGGNTEAFF. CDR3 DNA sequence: TGTGCCAGCAGCCACCCCATGGGGGGGAACACTGAAGCTTTCTTT.

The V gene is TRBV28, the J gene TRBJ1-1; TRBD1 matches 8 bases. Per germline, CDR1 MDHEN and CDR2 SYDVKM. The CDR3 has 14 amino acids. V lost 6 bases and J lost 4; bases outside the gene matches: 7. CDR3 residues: CASSLGQVGTEAFF. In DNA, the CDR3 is TGTGCCAGCAGCTTGGGACAGGTGGGCACTGAAGCTTTCTTT.

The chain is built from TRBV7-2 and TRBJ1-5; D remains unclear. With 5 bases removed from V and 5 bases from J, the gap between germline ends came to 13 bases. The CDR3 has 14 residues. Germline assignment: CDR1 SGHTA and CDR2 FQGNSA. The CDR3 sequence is CASSDGSGYQPQHF. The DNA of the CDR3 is TGTGCCAGCAGCGATGGCTCCGGGTATCAGCCCCAGCATTTT.

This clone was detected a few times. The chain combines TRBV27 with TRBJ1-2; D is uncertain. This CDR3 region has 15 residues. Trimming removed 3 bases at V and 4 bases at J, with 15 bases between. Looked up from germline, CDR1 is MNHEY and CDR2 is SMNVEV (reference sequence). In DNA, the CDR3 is TGTGCCAGCAGTTTTCACTGGGGAGGGCCCTATGGCTACACCTTC. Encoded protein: CASSFHWGGPYGYTF.

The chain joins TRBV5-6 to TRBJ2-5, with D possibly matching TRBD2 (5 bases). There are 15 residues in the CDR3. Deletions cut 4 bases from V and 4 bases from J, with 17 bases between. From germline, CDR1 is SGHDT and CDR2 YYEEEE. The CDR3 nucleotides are TGTGCCAGCAGCCTTTGGAGGTCTATAGCAGAGACCCAGTACTTC. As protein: CASSLWRSIAETQYF.

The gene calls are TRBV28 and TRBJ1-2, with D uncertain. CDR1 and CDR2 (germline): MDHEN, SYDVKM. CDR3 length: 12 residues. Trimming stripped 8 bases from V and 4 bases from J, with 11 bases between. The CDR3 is CASSERSYGYTF. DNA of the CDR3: TGTGCCAGCTCGGAGCGGTCCTATGGCTACACCTTC.

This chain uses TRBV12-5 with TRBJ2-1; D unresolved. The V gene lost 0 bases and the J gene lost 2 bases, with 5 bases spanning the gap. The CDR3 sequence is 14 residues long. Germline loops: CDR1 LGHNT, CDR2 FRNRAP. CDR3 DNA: TGTGCTAGTGGTTTGGTATATACCTACAATGAGCAGTTCTTC. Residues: CASGLVYTYNEQFF.